The rows below give T cell receptor beta chains drawn from one sample of a study of blood T cell repertoires in COVID-19. The table came from immunoSEQ multiplex PCR; TCRdb's copy has only in-frame clones and leaves some out. The data contain 120,000 to 150,000 clones, 79% of them singletons. Sample: peripheral blood. Receptors were obtained from a man aged 50-60 years with active or convalescent COVID-19. Each CDR3 is given with its conserved first and last residue. D genes are given only for firm matches. Size tells how often a clone was seen (once, few, many) or the class of an expanded clone, and some rows leave it out.

TRBD2	once	TRBV5-1	TRBJ2-1	TGCGCCAGCAGCTCTAGCGGGATCGGGAATGAGCAGTTCTTC	CASSSSGIGNEQFF
-	-	TRBV5-1	TRBJ2-7	TGCGCCAGCAGCTTGGGGTTCGCCGGGAGAAACTCCTACGAGCAGTACTTC	CASSLGFAGRNSYEQYF
-	-	TRBV3-1/TRBV3-2	TRBJ1-2	TGTGCCAGCAGCCAAGATTTTACAGTCCATGGCTACACCTTC	CASSQDFTVHGYTF
TRBD1	-	TRBV24-1	TRBJ1-1	TGTGCCACCAGTGGGGCCAGGGGGGACACTGAAGCTTTCTTT	CATSGARGDTEAFF
-	-	TRBV6-5	TRBJ1-1	TGTGCCAGCAGGCGGACAGTTAACACTGAAGCTTTCTTT	CASRRTVNTEAFF
TRBD2	-	TRBV3-1/TRBV3-2	TRBJ2-1	TGTGCCAGCAGCCCTGACAGCGGGAGGTACAATGAGCAGTTCTTC	CASSPDSGRYNEQFF
-	many	TRBV7-8	TRBJ1-6	TGTGCCAGCAGCTTATTCGCCAGGGGCAATAGCCCCCTCCACTTT	CASSLFARGNSPLHF
TRBD1	-	TRBV19	TRBJ1-2	TGTGCCAGTAGTACAGGGCCGGGACAGGGTAACTATGGCTACACCTTC	CASSTGPGQGNYGYTF
-	-	TRBV3-1/TRBV3-2	TRBJ1-2	TGTGCCAGCAGTCCAAGTCGGCAGGGGACCTACACCTTC	CASSPSRQGTYTF
-	-	TRBV7-9	TRBJ2-7	TGTGCCAGCAGTTCCGACAGGCGTAACACCTACGAGCAGTACTTC	CASSSDRRNTYEQYF
-	-	TRBV28	TRBJ2-5	TGTGCCAGCAGTTTAAATCTGGCAGGGGAGGAGACCCAGTACTTC	CASSLNLAGEETQYF
-	-	TRBV28	TRBJ1-2	TGTGCCAGCAGCCCGATTTTGGGACTAAAGCTAGGGGGAGGCTACACCTTC	CASSPILGLKLGGGYTF
-	-	TRBV6-6	TRBJ1-1	TGTGCCAGCAGTTACCGAACGGTGAACACTGAAGCTTTCTTT	CASSYRTVNTEAFF
-	-	TRBV11-2	TRBJ2-7	TGTGCCAGCAGCTTAGATTGGGGCAGGGAAGATGGGGTCTCCTACGAGCAGTACTTC	CASSLDWGREDGVSYEQYF
TRBD1	-	TRBV7-8	TRBJ1-1	TGTGCCAGCAGCCCGAGGGGGCTGGCTGAAGCTTTCTTT	CASSPRGLAEAFF
TRBD2	medium-sized	TRBV28	TRBJ2-3	TGTGCCAGCAGTTCCCTAGCGGGAGATACGCAGTATTTT	CASSSLAGDTQYF
-	-	TRBV5-1	TRBJ1-1	TGCGCCAGCAGCCTACTTGATTACCGGACTGAAGCTTTCTTT	CASSLLDYRTEAFF
TRBD1	few	TRBV7-9	TRBJ1-6	TGTGCCAGCAGCTCCGGACAGGGGTATTCACCCCTCCACTTT	CASSSGQGYSPLHF
-	-	TRBV27	TRBJ1-5	TGTGCCAGCAGCCCACTGTCCAAGAATCAGCCCCAGCATTTT	CASSPLSKNQPQHF
TRBD1	-	TRBV6-6	TRBJ1-6	TGTGCCAGCAGTTACTCGACAGGGTCGGGGTCACCCCTCCACTTT	CASSYSTGSGSPLHF
-	-	TRBV5-6	TRBJ1-1	TGTGCCAGCAGCTTGGCCCAGTCGACGGGGGCTTTCTTT	CASSLAQSTGAFF
-	once	TRBV5-4	TRBJ2-3	TGTGCCAGCAGCTTGGCCCTTTTGGGGGCTGTAGATACGCAGTATTTT	CASSLALLGAVDTQYF
TRBD1	-	TRBV5-1	TRBJ2-5	TGCGCCAGCAGCCTTGTTGGGTCGGACAGGGAAGAGACCCAGTACTTC	CASSLVGSDREETQYF
-	-	TRBV29-1	TRBJ1-5	TGCAGCGTCTTGACAGATAGCAATCAGCCCCAGCATTTT	CSVLTDSNQPQHF
TRBD1	-	TRBV27	TRBJ1-6	TGTGCCAGCAGTTTATGGGTCGGACCGGACAGGGGTAGTTCACCCCTCCACTTT	CASSLWVGPDRGSSPLHF
TRBD2	few	TRBV5-5	TRBJ2-7	TGTGCCAGCAGTTCCGCCACTAGCGGGTTAGTCTACGAGCAGTACTTC	CASSSATSGLVYEQYF
-	-	TRBV11-2	TRBJ2-5	TGTGCCAGCAGCTTATCAGGGCGGGAGACCCAGTACTTC	CASSLSGRETQYF
-	many	TRBV19	TRBJ2-7	TGTGCCAGTAGTCACAGGGCCCCCGGCGAGCAGTACTTC	CASSHRAPGEQYF
-	few	TRBV28	TRBJ1-5	TGTGCCAGCAGCGGGCCTCAGGGGATGAGCAATCAGCCCCAGCATTTT	CASSGPQGMSNQPQHF
-	-	TRBV2	TRBJ1-4	TGTGCCAGCAGTGTTACAGGAAGTGTAGGTGGTGAAAAACTGTTTTTT	CASSVTGSVGGEKLFF
TRBD1	-	TRBV6-5	TRBJ2-2	TGTGCCAGCAGAGGGGACAGGGTCGGCACCGGGGAGCTGTTTTTT	CASRGDRVGTGELFF
-	-	TRBV10-2	TRBJ2-5	TGCGCCAGCAGTGGGGGGACAAGAGGAATCCAAGAGACCCAGTACTTC	CASSGGTRGIQETQYF
-	-	TRBV11-2	TRBJ2-7	TGTGCCAGCAGCTTTGGCAGTTCCTACGAGCAGTACTTC	CASSFGSSYEQYF
-	once	TRBV4-1	TRBJ2-6	TGCGCCAGCAGCCTAGCGAATGGGGCCAACGTCCTGACTTTC	CASSLANGANVLTF
-	-	TRBV4-1	TRBJ2-3	TGCGCCAGCAGCCAAGATATGGCTAGCGGCACAGATACGCAGTATTTT	CASSQDMASGTDTQYF
-	-	TRBV29-1	TRBJ1-5	TGCAGCGTTATGGGGGCTAATCAGCCCCAGCATTTT	CSVMGANQPQHF
TRBD2	-	TRBV10-3	TRBJ2-1	TGTGCCATCAGTGGACTAGCGGGTAACAATGAGCAGTTCTTC	CAISGLAGNNEQFF
-	many	TRBV19	TRBJ1-5	TGTGCCAGTAGTATTGAGGATTGGGGCAATCAGCCCCAGCATTTT	CASSIEDWGNQPQHF
-	-	TRBV28	TRBJ1-2	TGTGCCAGCAGGGCTGGGGGGGGGCAAAAATATGGCTACACCTTC	CASRAGGGQKYGYTF
-	-	TRBV30	TRBJ1-6	TGTGCCTGGAGAAGGGACATCTCCTATAATTCACCCCTCCACTTT	CAWRRDISYNSPLHF
-	-	TRBV19	TRBJ2-7	TGTGCCAGTAGTATGGAGACTAGAGGGAACTACGAGCAGTACTTC	CASSMETRGNYEQYF
-	few	TRBV5-1	TRBJ2-2	TGCGCCAGCAGCTTGTTGCCCCGGAGGGGCACCGGGGAGCTGTTTTTT	CASSLLPRRGTGELFF
-	-	TRBV9	TRBJ2-3	TGTGCCAGCAGCGTAGAACCTGCTAGCTCAGGAGATACGCAGTATTTT	CASSVEPASSGDTQYF
-	-	TRBV3-1/TRBV3-2	TRBJ2-3	TGTGCCAGCAGCCCTACAGGGCTGTTGGCAGATACGCAGTATTTT	CASSPTGLLADTQYF
TRBD1	-	TRBV11-3	TRBJ2-7	TGTGCCAGCAGCCGACAGGGCGACGAGCAGTACTTC	CASSRQGDEQYF
TRBD2	once	TRBV28	TRBJ2-3	TGTGCCAGCAGTTTAATAACTAGCGGGAGTTGGGATACGCAGTATTTT	CASSLITSGSWDTQYF
-	-	TRBV6-6	TRBJ2-6	TGTGCCAGCAGTTACAACAGTCTCTCTGGGGCCAACGTCCTGACTTTC	CASSYNSLSGANVLTF
TRBD2	once	TRBV28	TRBJ2-3	TGTGCCAGCAGTTTGGGACTAGCGGGAGGAACAGATACGCAGTATTTT	CASSLGLAGGTDTQYF
TRBD1	-	TRBV18	TRBJ1-5	TGTGCCAGCTCACCCCTCGGGACAGGGGTTGTTAGCGGCAATCAGCCCCAGCATTTT	CASSPLGTGVVSGNQPQHF
TRBD1	-	TRBV28	TRBJ2-7	TGTGCCAGCAGTTTCCGGGACAGGGCTAACGAGCAGTACTTC	CASSFRDRANEQYF
-	-	TRBV7-2	TRBJ1-1	TGTGCCAGCAGCTTAGTGTTTGGTCAGCGCACTGAAGCTTTCTTT	CASSLVFGQRTEAFF
-	-	TRBV25-1	TRBJ1-4	TGTGCCAGCAGTGAATGGGGGGTAGGCGAAAAACTGTTTTTT	CASSEWGVGEKLFF